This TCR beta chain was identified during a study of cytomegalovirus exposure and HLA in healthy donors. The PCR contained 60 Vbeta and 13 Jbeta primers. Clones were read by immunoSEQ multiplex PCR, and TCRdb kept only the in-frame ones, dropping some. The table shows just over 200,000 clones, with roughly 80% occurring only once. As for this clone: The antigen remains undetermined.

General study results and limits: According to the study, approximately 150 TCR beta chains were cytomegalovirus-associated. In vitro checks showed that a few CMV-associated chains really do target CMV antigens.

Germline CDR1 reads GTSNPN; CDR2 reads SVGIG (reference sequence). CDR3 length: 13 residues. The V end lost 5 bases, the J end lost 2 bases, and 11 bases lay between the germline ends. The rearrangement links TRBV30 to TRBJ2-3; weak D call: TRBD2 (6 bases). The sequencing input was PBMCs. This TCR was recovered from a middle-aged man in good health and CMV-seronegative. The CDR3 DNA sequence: TGTGCCTGGGCGGGATTCGACACAGATACGCAGTATTTT. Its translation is CAWAGFDTDTQYF.